This TCR beta chain derives from a study of early T cells in non-severe SARS-CoV-2 infection. Study background: Bulk RNA taken from unsorted whole blood was sequenced, leaving chains unpaired.

This clonotype has only a few counts. What it binds is unknown. V lost 4 bases and J lost 1, with 5 bases in between. CDR3 size: 12 residues. The germline V gene has CDR1 SGDLS and CDR2 YYNGEE. Tagging with unique molecular identifiers was applied to individual cDNA molecules. TCRdb redid the calling of the 5' RACE reads with MiXCR, one entry per CDR3 protein. The sample contains around 44,000 distinct CDR3 sequences, about 9.2% of which appear only once. Study-wide findings and caveats: VDJdb matching, biased toward anti-spike CD8 responses, missed private and CD4 specificities.

Sequencing was carried out using whole blood. This rearrangement joins TRBV9 to TRBJ1-1; no reliable D call. The sequence came from an adult who was a healthcare worker with PCR-confirmed SARS-CoV-2 infection or an uninfected control (not recorded which). CDR3 region: CASSPRNTEAFF. CDR3 in DNA: TGTGCCAGCAGCCCCAGGAACACTGAAGCTTTCTTT.